This T cell receptor beta chain was sequenced for a study of shared clonotypes between healthy human individuals. Notes on the study in general: Naive CD4 clonotype sharing across a handful of donors was about 5%. All-four-donor shared clonotypes had higher generation probabilities than non-shared clonotypes did.

Clones were read by immunoSEQ multiplex PCR, and TCRdb kept only the in-frame ones, dropping some. The table shows 2,500,000 or so clones, with 80% to 95% occurring only once. Healthy adults negative for HIV, lacking recent acute infections or vaccinations, served as donors. In the CD4+ fraction, cells were divided into CD45RA+ naive and CD45RA-negative memory subsets. About this clone itself: Its antigen is not known.

The germline gives CDR1 SGHDT, CDR2 YYEEEE. The CDR3 totals 14 residues. Trimming took off 4 bases at V and 4 bases at J, with 14 bases between the two ends. The sequenced sample was naive CD4+ T cells from PBMCs. The sample's subset: CD45RA+ positively selected. The chain couples TRBV5-6 to TRBJ2-5, with D unresolved. The clonotype was recovered from a man between 18 and 29 years old in good health. Some clones in this sample may be carry-over from other donors' samples. CDR3 loop: CASSLRTLPETQYF. CDR3 nucleotides: TGTGCCAGCAGCCTACGGACCCTCCCAGAGACCCAGTACTTC.